These T cell receptor beta chains were read from a single sample in a study of T and B cells in COVID-19 patients. TCRdb re-called the multiplex PCR reads through MiXCR, storing one row per CDR3 protein. The sample yields approximately 2,000 distinct CDR3 sequences, 23% seen once. The sample taken for sequencing was blood. Source of these receptors: a human donor with active COVID-19. CDR3s include the opening cysteine and the closing phenylalanine or tryptophan. D genes are given only for firm matches. Expanded clones get a size class; other rows say once, few or many, or leave the size out.

TRBJ2-3,TRBV7-2,-,-,TGTGCCAGCACCCCGGGGGCTCCGTCTAGCACAGATACGCAGTATTTT,CASTPGAPSSTDTQYF
TRBJ2-3,TRBV6-5,medium-sized,TRBD2,TGTGCCAGCAGTCAGCTAGCGGGGCTGAAGACAGATACGCAGTATTTT,CASSQLAGLKTDTQYF
TRBJ2-7,TRBV7-6,many,-,TGTGCCAGCAGCCCCGCAGGGTATCACGAGCAGTACTTC,CASSPAGYHEQYF
TRBJ1-3,TRBV6-5,medium-sized,-,TGTGCCAGCAGTTACCGTGGTGGACCGATAGGAGGGCCAAACACCATATATTTT,CASSYRGGPIGGPNTIYF
TRBJ2-3,TRBV5-6,medium-sized,TRBD2,TGTGCCAGCAGCTTGAGGAGGACGGGAGGCGGCACAGATACGCAGTATTTT,CASSLRRTGGGTDTQYF
TRBJ2-3,TRBV6-6,many,-,TGTGCCAGCAGTCGCTACAGGGCCCCAGATACGCAGTATTTT,CASSRYRAPDTQYF
TRBJ2-1,TRBV11-2,few,-,TGTGCCAGCAGCTTAATAGGGGGAAGGGAGCAGTTCTTC,CASSLIGGREQFF
TRBJ2-5,TRBV20-1,-,TRBD2,TGCAGTGCTAGAGAGGGAGGGCCGGGGGAGACCCAGTACTTC,CSAREGGPGETQYF
TRBJ2-5,TRBV5-1,medium-sized,-,TGCGCCAGCAGCTTGTCGACCACCCTAGGGACCCAGTACTTC,CASSLSTTLGTQYF
TRBJ1-6,TRBV20-1,few,TRBD1,TGCAGTGCTAGAGACCCCGACAGGGCCTATTCACCCCTCCACTTT,CSARDPDRAYSPLHF
TRBJ1-1,TRBV20-1,-,-,TGCAGTGCCCCTCAAACGGGGAGGAACACTGAAGCTTTCTTT,CSAPQTGRNTEAFF
TRBJ2-7,TRBV20-1,-,-,TGCAGTGCTAGACAAACGGCGGGGACCCCCTACGAGCAGTACTTC,CSARQTAGTPYEQYF
TRBJ1-1,TRBV6-2/TRBV6-3,medium-sized,-,TGTGCCAGCAAGGACAACTCACTGAACACTGAAGCTTTCTTT,CASKDNSLNTEAFF
TRBJ2-1,TRBV5-3,-,TRBD2,TGTGCCAGCAGCTCGACTAGCGGGACCTACAATGAGCAGTTCTTC,CASSSTSGTYNEQFF
TRBJ2-1,TRBV6-2/TRBV6-3,medium-sized,TRBD2,TGTGCCAGCAGTTACTCCAAGCGGGAGTGGAATGAGCAGTTCTTC,CASSYSKREWNEQFF
TRBJ1-2,TRBV20-1,-,TRBD1,TGCAGTGCTGAATCGGGGACAGGGAGGGATGGCTACACCTTC,CSAESGTGRDGYTF
TRBJ2-1,TRBV29-1,medium-sized,TRBD2,TGCAGCTATAGGGGACTAGCGGGAAACGGTGAGCAGTTCTTC,CSYRGLAGNGEQFF
TRBJ1-2,TRBV14,-,-,TGTGCCAGCAGCCAAGATTTGGGCGATGGCTACACCTTC,CASSQDLGDGYTF
TRBJ2-1,TRBV6-2/TRBV6-3,medium-sized,TRBD2,TGTGCCAGCATCTCCAGTCGCGGGAGGGCCATCCGAAGGAATGAGCAGTTCTTC,CASISSRGRAIRRNEQFF
TRBJ2-1,TRBV6-1,medium-sized,-,TGTGCCCTCGACCTAAGCTCCTACAATGAGCAGTTCTTC,CALDLSSYNEQFF
TRBJ2-4,TRBV6-5,many,TRBD2,TGTGCCAGCAGCCGCGGACTAGCGGGAGGGGGAAACATTCAGTACTTC,CASSRGLAGGGNIQYF
TRBJ2-1,TRBV7-9,medium-sized,-,TGTGCCAGCAGCGAGGGGTGGGATGAGCAGTTCTTC,CASSEGWDEQFF
TRBJ2-2,TRBV18,medium-sized,TRBD1,TGTGCCAGCTCACGGACAGGACAGCAATCCGGGGAGCTGTTTTTT,CASSRTGQQSGELFF
TRBJ2-2,TRBV19,-,-,TGTGGTAGTCAGGGGCTAGTGAACACGAGTGAGCTGTTTTTT,CGSQGLVNTSELFF
TRBJ1-1,TRBV30,few,-,TGTGCCTGGAGTCACATGAACACTGAAGCTTTCTTT,CAWSHMNTEAFF
TRBJ2-1,TRBV19,-,-,TGTGCCAGTAGTGCAACTGCCTTCTCCTACAATGAGCAGTTCTTC,CASSATAFSYNEQFF
TRBJ2-1,TRBV6-1,medium-sized,-,TGTGCCAGCAGTGAAGCCCATGAGCAGTTCTTC,CASSEAHEQFF
TRBJ2-1,TRBV10-1,few,-,TGCGCCAGCAGTGAGTCGACGGGAGAGGTCTACAATGAGCAGTTCTTC,CASSESTGEVYNEQFF
TRBJ2-1,TRBV4-2,few,-,TGTGCCAGCAGCCAAGATATTGACGGAGATGAGCAGTTCTTC,CASSQDIDGDEQFF
TRBJ1-1,TRBV27,few,-,TGTGCCAGCAGTTCCAAGGGGACGGCGCAAAACACTGAAGCTTTCTTT,CASSSKGTAQNTEAFF
TRBJ2-3,TRBV19,-,-,TGTGCCAGTAGTCCCAGAGGGACTAGCACAGATACGCAGTATTTT,CASSPRGTSTDTQYF
TRBJ2-2,TRBV6-5,medium-sized,-,TGTGCCAGCAGTTCCGGGGTCACCGGGGAGCTGTTTTTT,CASSSGVTGELFF
TRBJ2-7,TRBV6-5,-,TRBD2,TGTGCCAGCAGTTACTTTTCTAGCGGGAGCCACGAGCAGTACTTC,CASSYFSSGSHEQYF
TRBJ1-5,TRBV7-9,few,-,TGTGCCAGCAGCAAATCCTTAGGAGATAATCAGCCCCAGCATTTT,CASSKSLGDNQPQHF
TRBJ1-2,TRBV6-5,medium-sized,-,TGTGCCAGCAGATTGGGGGCTCAGGGCTATGGCTACACCTTC,CASRLGAQGYGYTF
TRBJ2-1,TRBV30,medium-sized,-,TGTGCCTGGAGATTGACAGGTTTAAAGGAGCAGTTCTTC,CAWRLTGLKEQFF
TRBJ2-5,TRBV14,few,-,TGTGCCAGCAGCCAAGAACGGGTTGAGACCCAGTACTTC,CASSQERVETQYF
TRBJ2-7,TRBV7-9,few,TRBD1,TGTGCCAGCAGCGACACAACTGGACAGGGCCTCAACGAGCAGTACTTC,CASSDTTGQGLNEQYF
TRBJ1-5,TRBV20-1,-,TRBD1,TGCAGTGCTAGGAGACAGGGGGCCGGCAATCAGCCCCAGCATTTT,CSARRQGAGNQPQHF
TRBJ2-6,TRBV20-1,-,-,TGCAGTGCTAGTACCACGCTCTCTGGGGCCAACGTCCTGACTTTC,CSASTTLSGANVLTF